This section outlines one T cell receptor beta chain sequence together with its context. Its antigen is unknown. Base qualities are not provided; no much larger clone lies one nucleotide away. The library came from the immunoSEQ multiplex PCR assay. For the multiplex PCR, a mixture combining 60 forward primers for TCR Vbeta segments and 13 reverse primers for TCR Jbeta segments was used. The CDR3 region of rearranged TCR beta genes was amplified from genomic DNA by a multiplex PCR assay. On the Illumina HiSeq System, the amplified TCR beta libraries were sequenced as 87-base-pair reads. From the authors' description of their analysis: A later analysis counted approximately 76 million unique TCR beta chains across the 690 or so repertoires, and about 10 million of these chains were shared by at least two donors. Raw reads were error-corrected and collapsed into unique sequences by a nearest-neighbor algorithm in which closely related sequences were merged to remove PCR and sequencing errors. To assign V, D and J gene segments, CDR3 sequences were aligned to IMGT reference sequences. For a sequence to be retained, a match of at least six nucleotides to both a V gene segment and a J gene segment was required. Rearrangements were classified as productive when the CDR3 lacked stop codons and remained in frame with V and J, and all other rearrangements were classified as non-productive. CDR3 was defined according to IMGT convention as the region running from the second conserved V-encoded cysteine to the conserved J-encoded phenylalanine. Sequences without an unambiguous match to a single V gene segment were excluded from the earlier analysis of 450 to 750 of the donors. An earlier analysis of 587 of the donors classified V segments as functional when productive rearrangements were above 56.7% and as segregating when the standard deviation between donors was above 5%. A statistical classification framework was built to diagnose cytomegalovirus status from the catalog of TCR beta chain sequences. In a later analysis, TCR nucleotide sequences were compared against IMGT/GENE-DB human TR gene sequences so that V and J genes could be assigned. Using the TCRdist pipeline, a later analysis assigned CDR3 sequences along with most-parsimonious VDJ recombination scenarios. In a later analysis, every TCR beta chain was defined by the combination of its CDR3 amino acid sequence and its V-gene family, and reads without a unique V-gene family were dropped. As a way to deal with suspected cross-contamination and a sequencing artifact, a later analysis dropped 450 to 700 nucleotide sequences that were highly shared and had low generation probability. For each public chain, a later analysis derived a clonal expansion index from normalized ranks of inferred template counts within each repertoire. In a later analysis, generation probabilities were computed using a VDJ recombination model fitted to out-of-frame rearrangements, and the results were checked against IGoR. Hypergeometric tests were used in a later analysis to score TCR-TCR, TCR-HLA and TCR-CMV co-occurrence, with a repertoire-size bias correction applied to the TCR pairs. False discovery rates were estimated in a later analysis by permuting HLA or CMV assignments 20 times. In a later analysis, co-occurring TCRs were grouped with DBSCAN, and TCRdist sequence similarity was added when clustering was performed within HLA-allele-positive subsets. Repertoires with fewer than 30,000 or more than 120,000 public chains, plus five repertoires with anomalous nucleotide sharing, were excluded from co-occurrence clustering. Entries here come from immuneACCESS through TCRdb and include only in-frame sequences with V and J called. Some clones fail to appear in such tables; in the studies checked, an unresolved V gene covers under half of the shortfall, and the cause of the remainder is unknown. Clone size and the V and J calls come from that table; the DNA yielded D and trimming. The sample table lists about 200,000 clones, 70% to 80% of them with a count of one. In total, the top ten clones hold approximately 2% of the sample.

Counted from cysteine to phenylalanine, this CDR3 has 14 amino acids. Just CDR3 DNA is preserved here, 42 bases in frame from base 1. Reading the germline V gene gives CDR1 MNHNS and CDR2 SASEGT. Germline trimming: 11 bases from V, 4 bases from J; junction bases outside gene matches: 14. This entry comes from a study of cytomegalovirus exposure and HLA in healthy donors (dated by TCRdb to 2015 to 2018). The study in broad terms: In an earlier analysis of 450 to 750 of the donors, under 300 Gb of sequence data and 95 million to 130 million unique TCR beta sequences from roughly 200 million T cells were reported. The genetic ancestry cluster associated with self-reported Caucasian donors included about four fifths of the roughly 410 genotyped donors. An earlier analysis of approximately 580 of the donors used high-throughput TCR beta sequencing to judge whether each TCR beta V gene segment behaved as functional or pseudogenic. To study patterns of TCR occurrence, a later analysis re-analyzed previously published TCR beta repertoires from 666 donors and added high-resolution HLA genotyping. Across around 400 genotyped donors of the cohort, an average of roughly 250,000 unique TCR beta nucleotide sequences per donor were sequenced, and approximately 19% of those sequences were non-productive. The number of typed donors differed by locus: 629-630 for A, B, C, DRB1 and DQB1; 522 for DQA1; approximately 600 for DPA1; and around 490 for DPB1. Alongside the repertoire data, information on donor age, sex, ethnicity and CMV serostatus was compiled. An early release that covered about 600 HLA-typed donors contained approximately 300 gigabases of sequencing data and 85 million to 100 million unique TCR sequences. All discovery cohort repertoires had been generated on a single sequencing platform. Four or five DR-DQ haplotypes were handled as single units for association and clustering because linkage in the cohort was strong. Both class I and class II loci were covered by HLA typing, at four-digit resolution. A later genetic analysis took genome-wide SNP genotypes for about 55% of the roughly 670 donors and used that subset as a discovery cohort. The later analysis used no new phenotypic data to find candidate immune exposures, relying instead on TCR beta sequences and their occurrence across donors. High-throughput TCR immunosequencing, statistical association of individual TCRs with disease status, and machine learning were combined to predict cytomegalovirus infection status. The study profiled the T cell repertoires of hundreds of subjects by immunosequencing and related them to cytomegalovirus serostatus. The study aimed to test whether cataloging public T cell receptors could reveal signatures of past pathogen exposure. Besides the first cohort of about 730 subjects, a separate validation cohort made up of roughly 120 different subjects was used. Here is what the overall study found, with its caveats: In a later genetic analysis, a missense DCLRE1C variant was associated with V-gene and J-gene trimming of TCR beta chains, and the association was replicated in an independent cohort. Presence/absence analyses assumed roughly uniform sequencing depth across donors, an assumption that may not hold. The authors suggested that the approach could potentially be extended to other disease states and immunological phenotypes. A further reported finding was that TCR beta sequences accurately predicted the HLA-A and HLA-B alleles for most subjects in the first cohort. Because HLA typing was unavailable for some donors at each locus, only the typed subset was used in association tests. At a false discovery rate of 0.05, a later analysis linked approximately 18,000 TCR beta sequences to specific HLA alleles. The classifier was reported to diagnose cytomegalovirus status with high specificity and sensitivity in both the original and validation cohorts. The earlier analysis of around 600 of the donors excluded around 17 rarely observed V segments, including chromosome 9 orphons, because counts were too low. An earlier analysis of 587 of the donors showed that most TCR beta V segments appeared in productive rearrangements either about 87% or about 30% of the time, which broadly matched IMGT annotations. When HLA alleles, especially DR and DQ, strongly co-occurred, TCR associations were difficult to assign to individual alleles. In a later analysis, several top co-occurrence clusters were reported to appear linked to parvovirus B19, influenza, CMV and Epstein-Barr virus. The only immune exposure information available for the cohort was CMV serostatus. A later analysis found that most CMV-associated TCR beta chains appeared HLA-restricted, with HLA associations seemingly driven largely by CMV exposure. A few of the identified cytomegalovirus-associated TCR beta chains were confirmed in vitro to be specific for cytomegalovirus antigens. Some IMGT-functional V segments, including TRBV6-2 and TRBV6-3, could not be told apart with the 87-base-pair reads, so those segments were excluded. In a later analysis, TCR association rates were found to vary across HLA loci, with the most associated TCRs seen for DRB1 alleles and the fewest for HLA-C alleles. A cluster of highly shared sequence variants was judged likely to represent a technical artifact of the sequencing pipeline. In a later genetic analysis, fewer N-insertions in productive TCRs were reported among donors in an Asian-associated ancestry cluster than the approximately 710-donor mean. A total of roughly 160 TCR beta chains were listed by the study as associated with cytomegalovirus. Most TCR sequences were seen in very few donors, while some public TCRs were found in many individuals. Linkage disequilibrium might explain the correlated functional status among segregating V segments, but an unknown experimental factor could not be ruled out. In this cohort, only TCR beta chains were sequenced, and detectable features were limited by the absence of alpha or paired-chain data. In a later analysis, HLA-associated TCR beta chains showed more clonal expansion and lower generation probabilities than non-associated chains that were equally common.

The cohort comprised 550 to 700 healthy bone marrow donors. At the time of sampling, all cohort members were nominally healthy, though unrecorded immune exposures were likely present. The donor was CMV seropositive and belonged to the group of around 300 seropositive cohort members. A peripheral blood sample was collected from each donor, and TCR beta sequencing was performed on peripheral blood mononuclear cells. The Qiagen DNeasy Blood Extraction Kit was used to extract genomic DNA from the blood cell samples. Sequenced: PBMCs. This sequence originates from a young woman in good health and CMV-seropositive. The sequence joins TRBV6-1 to TRBJ2-7, with 7 junctional bases fitting TRBD1. This receptor carries the CDR3 CAGTERSGGYEQYF. The nucleotide sequence is given as TGTGCCGGGACAGAGCGTTCAGGGGGTTACGAGCAGTACTTC.